These T cell receptor beta chains were read from a single sample in a study of blood T cells in healthy people across ages. TCRdb ran MiXCR on the 5' RACE reads and lists one entry per CDR3 protein. The sample lists around 1,000,000 distinct CDR3 sequences, approximately 25% seen once, with 0.65% to 0.75% in the top ten. The data also belong to a second study, concerning T cells of mothers and their children.

Sequencing used blood. The receptors derive from a girl aged 2-10 years in good health. Both conserved end residues are part of each CDR3. A D gene is named only where the DNA matches it firmly. A clone size is listed for some rows: how often the clone was seen (once, few, many), or a class if it is expanded.

abundance: .; j_gene: TRBJ2-1; v_gene: TRBV20-1; d_gene: .; CDR3aa: CSAQHRESSYNEQFF; CDR3nt: TGCAGTGCGCAACACAGGGAGAGCTCCTACAATGAGCAGTTCTTC
abundance: .; j_gene: TRBJ2-7; v_gene: TRBV6-6; d_gene: .; CDR3aa: CASSAYLGREQYF; CDR3nt: TGTGCCAGCAGTGCCTATTTGGGTCGGGAGCAGTACTTC
abundance: .; j_gene: TRBJ2-5; v_gene: TRBV4-1; d_gene: .; CDR3aa: CASSQGPIQETQYF; CDR3nt: TGCGCCAGCAGCCAAGGGCCTATTCAAGAGACCCAGTACTTC
abundance: .; j_gene: TRBJ1-1; v_gene: TRBV6-6; d_gene: .; CDR3aa: CASSYSSGRGTEAFF; CDR3nt: TGTGCCAGCAGTTACTCGAGCGGGAGAGGCACTGAAGCTTTCTTT
abundance: .; j_gene: TRBJ2-5; v_gene: TRBV7-9; d_gene: TRBD2; CDR3aa: CASSMLTSGAQETQYF; CDR3nt: TGTGCCAGCAGCATGCTAACTAGCGGGGCTCAAGAGACCCAGTACTTC
abundance: .; j_gene: TRBJ2-5; v_gene: TRBV6-5; d_gene: .; CDR3aa: CASASAGTIKETQYF; CDR3nt: TGTGCCAGCGCGAGTGCCGGGACCATCAAAGAGACCCAGTACTTC
abundance: .; j_gene: TRBJ2-5; v_gene: TRBV29-1; d_gene: .; CDR3aa: CSVKLQDREETQYF; CDR3nt: TGCAGCGTAAAACTACAAGACAGAGAAGAGACCCAGTACTTC
abundance: few; j_gene: TRBJ2-3; v_gene: TRBV29-1; d_gene: .; CDR3aa: CSAEGRGGTDTQYF; CDR3nt: TGCAGCGCGGAGGGTAGGGGAGGCACAGATACGCAGTATTTT
abundance: few; j_gene: TRBJ2-5; v_gene: TRBV29-1; d_gene: .; CDR3aa: CNVEGRTSGGYGTQYF; CDR3nt: TGCAACGTTGAAGGGCGCACTAGTGGGGGCTACGGGACCCAGTACTTC
abundance: few; j_gene: TRBJ1-2; v_gene: TRBV6-5; d_gene: TRBD1; CDR3aa: CASSYLDRDGYTF; CDR3nt: TGTGCCAGCAGTTACCTAGACAGGGATGGCTACACCTTC
abundance: .; j_gene: TRBJ2-7; v_gene: TRBV9; d_gene: .; CDR3aa: CASSVEAKPYEQYF; CDR3nt: TGTGCCAGCAGCGTAGAAGCTAAGCCCTACGAGCAGTACTTC
abundance: few; j_gene: TRBJ1-1; v_gene: TRBV29-1; d_gene: .; CDR3aa: CSASRGTEAFF; CDR3nt: TGCAGCGCTTCAAGGGGCACTGAAGCTTTCTTT
abundance: .; j_gene: TRBJ2-3; v_gene: TRBV10-3; d_gene: TRBD2; CDR3aa: CAISESGGSGGQPNLAPGDTQYF; CDR3nt: TGTGCCATCAGTGAGTCCGGTGGTAGCGGGGGCCAACCGAATCTGGCCCCCGGGGATACGCAGTATTTT
abundance: .; j_gene: TRBJ2-7; v_gene: TRBV7-2; d_gene: TRBD1; CDR3aa: CASSLSGGQIYEQYF; CDR3nt: TGTGCCAGCAGCTTATCAGGGGGACAGATCTACGAGCAGTACTTC
abundance: .; j_gene: TRBJ1-2; v_gene: TRBV4-2; d_gene: .; CDR3aa: CASSQGLGKGYGYTF; CDR3nt: TGTGCCAGCAGCCAAGGGCTAGGGAAGGGCTATGGCTACACCTTC